Listed below are T cell receptor beta chains from one sample, sequenced in a study of T-cell reconstitution after alpha-beta-depleted transplantation in children. One entry per CDR3 protein results from TCRdb running MiXCR on the PCR reads. The sample holds fewer than 1 million distinct CDR3 sequences, roughly 15% seen once. The sequencing here drew on PBMCs, mostly from graft donor cells, taken 360 days after TCRalphabeta/CD19-depleted stem cell transplant. These receptors all come from a male patient aged 10 to 17 who had a stem cell transplant for acute lymphoblastic leukemia, so the T cells may come from the graft donor. CDR3s include the opening cysteine and the closing phenylalanine or tryptophan. Each record gives: clone size, V gene, D gene, J gene, CDR3 DNA, CDR3 protein. The D gene is left open where the match is weak. Size is stated for part of the rows, as once, few or many counts, or as a class when the clone is expanded.

many	TRBV7-9	TRBD1	TRBJ1-1	TGTGCCAGCAGCCCGGGACAGGGTCATACTGAAGCTTTCTTT	CASSPGQGHTEAFF
few	TRBV7-9	-	TRBJ2-5	TGTGCCAGCAGCGTCTTTGCAGTTCAAGAGACCCAGTACTTC	CASSVFAVQETQYF
few	TRBV27	TRBD2	TRBJ2-1	TGTGCCAGCAGTTTATCCAGGGCTAGCGGGCTAAATGAGCAGTTCTTC	CASSLSRASGLNEQFF
few	TRBV2	-	TRBJ2-5	TGTGCCAGCAGTGAGGTACTCGGGGGCGAAGAGACCCAGTACTTC	CASSEVLGGEETQYF
-	TRBV12-3/TRBV12-4	-	TRBJ2-7	TGTGCCAGCAGTTTAGCCGGGGGCCTCTCCTACGAGCAGTACTTC	CASSLAGGLSYEQYF
-	TRBV5-1	-	TRBJ1-1	TGCGCCAGCAGCCTAAGCGTTTTGAACACTGAAGCTTTCTTT	CASSLSVLNTEAFF
few	TRBV12-3/TRBV12-4	-	TRBJ1-5	TGTGCCACCGGATTGACAGCGGACCGACCCCAGCATTTT	CATGLTADRPQHF
-	TRBV21-1	-	TRBJ2-7	TGTGCCAGCAGCAAAGGATACAGGGACTTGCTCGAGCAGTACTTC	CASSKGYRDLLEQYF
few	TRBV5-1	-	TRBJ2-5	TGCGCCAGCAGCTTGGTTGGATCCAAAGAGACCCAGTACTTC	CASSLVGSKETQYF
-	TRBV20-1	-	TRBJ2-4	TGCAGTGCTGGCCCCCACGAGGGGCTAGGGAACATTCAGTACTTC	CSAGPHEGLGNIQYF
-	TRBV12-3/TRBV12-4	-	TRBJ2-6	TGTGCCAGCAGCCGTCCGGGGGCCAACGTCCTGACTTTC	CASSRPGANVLTF
once	TRBV20-1	-	TRBJ2-7	TGCAGCTATCTCGAGGGCTACGAGCAGTACTTC	CSYLEGYEQYF
few	TRBV7-9	TRBD1	TRBJ2-5	TGTGCCAGCAGAAGGACAGGGTTAGAGACCCAGTACTTC	CASRRTGLETQYF
few	TRBV29-1	-	TRBJ2-7	TGCAGCAAATGGTGGGGGAACGAGCAGTACTTC	CSKWWGNEQYF
many	TRBV5-1	-	TRBJ2-2	TGCGCCAGCAGCTCTGGTAGCGTATGGCCCGGGGAGCTGTTTTTT	CASSSGSVWPGELFF
once	TRBV19	-	TRBJ2-2	TGTGCCAGTAGTATGTGGGGACGGACCGGGGAGCTGTTTTTT	CASSMWGRTGELFF
few	TRBV5-1	-	TRBJ1-1	TGCGCCAGCAGCTGGGGGGACGGGCGCGCCACTGAAGCTTTCTTT	CASSWGDGRATEAFF
many	TRBV7-9	-	TRBJ2-6	TGTGCCAGCAGCTTAGCCCGAGCTGGGGCCAACGTCCTGACTTTC	CASSLARAGANVLTF
many	TRBV3-1	-	TRBJ2-2	TGTGCCAGCAGCCAAAGGCAGGGGAGCACCGGGGAGCTGTTTTTT	CASSQRQGSTGELFF
few	TRBV5-1	-	TRBJ2-1	TGCGCCAGCAGCTTGGGTCTGGTCAGCGCCCCGCTCGATGAGCAGTTCTTC	CASSLGLVSAPLDEQFF
few	TRBV6-2/TRBV6-3	-	TRBJ2-7	TGTGCCAGCAGTTACTCGGACCCGGGCCCCTACGAGCAGTACTTC	CASSYSDPGPYEQYF
many	TRBV4-1	TRBD2	TRBJ2-3	TGCGCCAGCAGCCAAGCGGAGACTAGCGGGAGAAGCACAGATACGCAGTATTTT	CASSQAETSGRSTDTQYF
-	TRBV5-1	TRBD2	TRBJ2-5	TGCGCCAGCAGCTTGTCGACTAGCGGGAGGGCCGGGACCCAGTACTTC	CASSLSTSGRAGTQYF
many	TRBV2	TRBD2	TRBJ2-2	TGTGCCAGCAGTGTATGGCTAGCGGGCACCGGGGAGCTGTTTTTT	CASSVWLAGTGELFF
-	TRBV5-1	TRBD2	TRBJ2-3	TGCGCCAGCAGCTTGACTAGCGTAAGCACAGATACGCAGTATTTT	CASSLTSVSTDTQYF
few	TRBV5-1	-	TRBJ2-7	TGCGCCAGCACCCGCGGCCACAACTACGAGCAGTACTTC	CASTRGHNYEQYF
-	TRBV9	TRBD2	TRBJ2-3	TGTGCCAGCAGCGTGTCGACTAGCGGAAACACAGATACGCAGTATTTT	CASSVSTSGNTDTQYF
many	TRBV5-1	-	TRBJ2-1	TGCGCCAGCAGCTTGAACGTCCCCAATGAGCAGTTCTTC	CASSLNVPNEQFF
few	TRBV20-1	-	TRBJ1-1	TGCAGTGCTAGATTCGGGACTGAAGCTTTCTTT	CSARFGTEAFF
-	TRBV24-1	-	TRBJ1-2	TGTGCCACCAATCGGCCCACAGCTCCCAAAACTTCTAACTATGGCTACACCTTC	CATNRPTAPKTSNYGYTF
-	TRBV27	TRBD1	TRBJ2-7	TGTGCCAGCTTGGGACAGGGAAGTCCCTACGAGCAGTACTTC	CASLGQGSPYEQYF
-	TRBV28	TRBD2	TRBJ2-1	TGTGCCAGCAGTTTAGGCCGACTAGCGGGAGAGAATGAGCAGTTCTTC	CASSLGRLAGENEQFF
few	TRBV5-1	-	TRBJ2-1	TGCGCCAGCAGCTTGAGAAGCGCCAGCTCCTACAATGAGCAGTTCTTC	CASSLRSASSYNEQFF